This T cell receptor beta chain is from a study of regulatory T cells in long-lasting Graves disease. Study-level background: Persistent Graves' disease denoted over 5 years of antithyroid drugs plus positive TSH receptor antibodies. Study-wide points: There was favoring of TRBV28, TRBJ1-2 and TRBJ2-5 in persistent disease.

Trimming stripped 3 bases from V and 0 bases from J, with 12 bases between. Per germline, CDR1 SGHKS and CDR2 YYEKEE (reference sequence). The CDR3 length is 15 residues. There are many counts of this clonotype. Its target is not known. Sequencing libraries for TCR beta were prepared with iRepertoire HTBI primers and Arm-PCR of CDR3 regions. TCRdb processed the multiplex PCR reads anew with MiXCR; each CDR3 protein has one entry. The table has about 400,000 distinct CDR3 sequences, under 25% seen once; the top ten hold less than 25%. Described time point: persistent/refractory GD, antithyroid drugs over 5 years with positive TRAb. RNA extracted from PBMCs served as the sequencing template.

This TCR came from a female donor with Graves disease. Material: peripheral blood mononuclear cells (PBMCs), obtained when the disease was refractory, from a patient treated with antithyroid drugs. This chain connects TRBV5-5 to TRBJ1-2; D gene uncertain. The CDR3: CASSSQREANYGYTF. The CDR3 DNA reads TGTGCCAGCAGCTCACAGAGGGAGGCTAACTATGGCTACACCTTC.